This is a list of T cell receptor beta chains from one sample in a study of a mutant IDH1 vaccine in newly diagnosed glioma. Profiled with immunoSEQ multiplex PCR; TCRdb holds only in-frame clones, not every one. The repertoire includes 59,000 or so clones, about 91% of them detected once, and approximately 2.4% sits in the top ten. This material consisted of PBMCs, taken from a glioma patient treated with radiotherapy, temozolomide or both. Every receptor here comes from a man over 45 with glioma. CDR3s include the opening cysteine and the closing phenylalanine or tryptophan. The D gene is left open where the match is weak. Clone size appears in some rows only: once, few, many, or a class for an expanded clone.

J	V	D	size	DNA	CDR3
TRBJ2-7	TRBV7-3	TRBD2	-	TGTGCCAGCAGCCCCGGACTAGCGTCACCCGAGCAGTACTTC	CASSPGLASPEQYF
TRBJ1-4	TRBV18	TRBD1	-	TGTGCCAGCTCTCCTGACAGGGAATGGTTGTTTTTT	CASSPDREWLFF
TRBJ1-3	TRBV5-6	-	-	TGTGCCAGCAGCTTATCGGGCCGTCGCTCTGGAAACACCATATATTTT	CASSLSGRRSGNTIYF
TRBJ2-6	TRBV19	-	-	TGTGCCAGTAGTATCGGAGGCCCAGGACTCTCTGGGGCCAACGTCCTGACTTTC	CASSIGGPGLSGANVLTF
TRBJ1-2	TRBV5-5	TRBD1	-	TGTGCCAGCAGCGATCAGGCGACAGGGTATGGCTACACCTTC	CASSDQATGYGYTF
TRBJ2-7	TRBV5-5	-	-	TGTGCCAGCAGCTTGACAACTTCCTACGAGCAGTACTTC	CASSLTTSYEQYF
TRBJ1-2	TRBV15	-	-	TGTGCCACCAGCATAGGCACTAACTATGGCTACACCTTC	CATSIGTNYGYTF
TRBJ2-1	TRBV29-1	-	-	TGCAGCGTTTCGAGCGGTACCTACAATGAGCAGTTCTTC	CSVSSGTYNEQFF
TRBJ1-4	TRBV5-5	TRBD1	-	TGTGCCAGCAGCCGGGGACAGCCAACTAATGAAAAACTGTTTTTT	CASSRGQPTNEKLFF
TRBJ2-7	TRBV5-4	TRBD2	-	TGTGCCAGCAGCTTACCGGGACTAGACTCCTACGAGCAGTACTTC	CASSLPGLDSYEQYF
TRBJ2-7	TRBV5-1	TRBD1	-	TGCGCCAGCAGCTTCGAGGGACAGGGGTTTTACGAGCAGTACTTC	CASSFEGQGFYEQYF
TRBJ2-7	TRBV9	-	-	TGTGCCAGCAGCCCGACGGGGCGCGAGCAGTACTTC	CASSPTGREQYF
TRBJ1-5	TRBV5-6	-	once	TGTGCCAGCAGCTTGGGGGGGGCGAATCGACTTCAGCCCCAGCATTTT	CASSLGGANRLQPQHF
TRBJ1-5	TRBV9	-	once	TGTGCCAGCAGCGCAGGGATCTTTAGCAATCAGCCCCAGCATTTT	CASSAGIFSNQPQHF
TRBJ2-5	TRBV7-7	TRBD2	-	TGTGCTAGCAGCTTAGCGGGGCTACAAGAGACCCAGTACTTC	CASSLAGLQETQYF
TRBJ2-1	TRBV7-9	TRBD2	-	TGTGCCAGCAGCTTAGGCTGGGGGGGATCCTACAATGAGCAGTTCTTC	CASSLGWGGSYNEQFF
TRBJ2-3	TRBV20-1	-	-	TGCAGTGCCCAATCCCGGGACCTTAGGTATTTT	CSAQSRDLRYF
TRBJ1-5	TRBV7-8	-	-	TGTGCCAGCAGCTTAGTACGTGGGGGGGTGAATCAGCCCCAGCATTTT	CASSLVRGGVNQPQHF
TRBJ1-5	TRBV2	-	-	TGTGCCAGCAGCCCCAACACTGTCCAGCCCCAGCATTTT	CASSPNTVQPQHF
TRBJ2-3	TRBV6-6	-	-	TGTGCCAGTACCCTAGGCGGGAGCACAGATACGCAGTATTTT	CASTLGGSTDTQYF
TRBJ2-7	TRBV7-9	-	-	TGTGCCAGCAGCTTATTCAACAGGGTCTACGAGCAGTACTTC	CASSLFNRVYEQYF
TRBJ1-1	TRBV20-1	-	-	TGCAGTGCTCAGGGGAACACTGAAGCTTTCTTT	CSAQGNTEAFF
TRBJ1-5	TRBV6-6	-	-	TGTGCCAGCAGTACCCTCGGCAATCAGCCCCAGCATTTT	CASSTLGNQPQHF
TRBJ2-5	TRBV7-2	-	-	TGTGCCAGCAGCTCCCCGCCTGGGTCATGGGATCAAGAGACCCAGTACTTC	CASSSPPGSWDQETQYF
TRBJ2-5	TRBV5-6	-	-	TGTGCCAGCAGCTCCGGTCCCCAAGAGACCCAGTACTTC	CASSSGPQETQYF
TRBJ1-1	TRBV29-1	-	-	TGCAGCGTTGGGAGGGGACGCACTGAAGCTTTCTTT	CSVGRGRTEAFF
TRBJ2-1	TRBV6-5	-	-	TGTGCCAGCAGGGAGAGGGGGGAGCAGTTCTTC	CASRERGEQFF
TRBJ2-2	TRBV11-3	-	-	TGTGCCAGCAGCTCTGGGGGAGGCAACACCGGGGAGCTGTTTTTT	CASSSGGGNTGELFF
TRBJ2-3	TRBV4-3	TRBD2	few	TGCGCCAGCAGCCACGGTAGCGGGGCTCTTGTGGGCACAGATACGCAGTATTTT	CASSHGSGALVGTDTQYF
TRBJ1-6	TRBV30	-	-	TGTGCCTGGAGCGCAAGTCAGGGTACTTTTCGTTCACCCCTCCACTTT	CAWSASQGTFRSPLHF
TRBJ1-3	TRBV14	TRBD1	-	TGTGCCAGCAGCCAGACCGGACAGGGGGCGGGAAACACCATATATTTT	CASSQTGQGAGNTIYF
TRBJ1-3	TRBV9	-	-	TGTGCCAGCAGCGTCTCGGTTGGCCTTTCTGGAAACACCATATATTTT	CASSVSVGLSGNTIYF
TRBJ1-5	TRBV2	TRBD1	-	TGTGCCAGCAGTGAACAGACAGGGACCCTCAATCAGCCCCAGCATTTT	CASSEQTGTLNQPQHF
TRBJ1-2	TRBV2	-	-	TGTGCCAGCTCCCGGATCACAGCCTCCGAGGGCTACACCTTC	CASSRITASEGYTF
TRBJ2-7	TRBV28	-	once	TGTGCCAGCAGCCGATCCTACGAGCAGTACTTC	CASSRSYEQYF
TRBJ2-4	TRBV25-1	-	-	TGTGCCAGCGGCTCGACAGGGAGGTCCCTAGCCAAAAACATTCAGTACTTC	CASGSTGRSLAKNIQYF
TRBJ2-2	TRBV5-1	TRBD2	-	TGCGCCAGCAGGCTTAGCGGGATCAACACCGGGGAGCTGTTTTTT	CASRLSGINTGELFF
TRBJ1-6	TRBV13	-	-	TGTGCCAGCAGCTTAGGGGACACCAATTCACCCCTCCACTTT	CASSLGDTNSPLHF
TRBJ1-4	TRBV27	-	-	TGTGCCAGCAGTCCCACCCCAGGGGATAATGAAAAACTGTTTTTT	CASSPTPGDNEKLFF
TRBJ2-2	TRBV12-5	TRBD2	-	TGTGCTAGTGGGTTACGGACTAGCGGGAACACCGGGGAGCTGTTTTTT	CASGLRTSGNTGELFF
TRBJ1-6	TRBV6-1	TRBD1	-	TGTGCCAGCAGTGAGCAACAGGGGGGGAATTCACCCCTCCACTTT	CASSEQQGGNSPLHF
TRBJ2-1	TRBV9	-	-	TGTGCCAGCAGCGCCAGCGCTCAGCCCCACAGGACGAGTGGCAATGAGCAGTTCTTC	CASSASAQPHRTSGNEQFF
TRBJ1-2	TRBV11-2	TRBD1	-	TGTGCCAGCAGCCCGGACAGGGCTCGAGGGGGCGGCTACACCTTC	CASSPDRARGGGYTF
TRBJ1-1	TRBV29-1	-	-	TGCAGCGCCCTATACACTGAAGCTTTCTTT	CSALYTEAFF
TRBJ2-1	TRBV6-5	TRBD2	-	TGTGCCAGCAGAGCGGGGTCCTACAATGAGCAGTTCTTC	CASRAGSYNEQFF
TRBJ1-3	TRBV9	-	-	TGTGCCAGCAGCATTCCCGGAGGAAACACCATATATTTT	CASSIPGGNTIYF
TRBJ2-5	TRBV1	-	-	TGCACCAGCAGCCAACGGTCCGGACAGTTTGAAGAGACCCAGTACTTC	CTSSQRSGQFEETQYF
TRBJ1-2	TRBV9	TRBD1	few	TGTGCCAGCAGCGTATCGCCCACACCTGACAGGGAGGGGGATGGCTACACCTTC	CASSVSPTPDREGDGYTF
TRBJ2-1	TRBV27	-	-	TGTGCCACCAATGAGCAGTTCTTC	CATNEQFF
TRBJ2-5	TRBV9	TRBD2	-	TGTGCCAGCAGCGTAGCGGGGAGGGAAGAGACCCAGTACTTC	CASSVAGREETQYF
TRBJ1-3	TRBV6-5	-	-	TGTGCCAGCAGTTTGGGAAACACCATATATTTT	CASSLGNTIYF
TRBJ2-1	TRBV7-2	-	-	TGTGCCAGCAGCTTAGCGGCGGGGGCTCGCGCCTACAATGAGCAGTTCTTC	CASSLAAGARAYNEQFF
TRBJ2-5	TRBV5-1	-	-	TGCGCCAGCAGCCCGGAGGAGGGACCTAGGGAGACCCAGTACTTC	CASSPEEGPRETQYF